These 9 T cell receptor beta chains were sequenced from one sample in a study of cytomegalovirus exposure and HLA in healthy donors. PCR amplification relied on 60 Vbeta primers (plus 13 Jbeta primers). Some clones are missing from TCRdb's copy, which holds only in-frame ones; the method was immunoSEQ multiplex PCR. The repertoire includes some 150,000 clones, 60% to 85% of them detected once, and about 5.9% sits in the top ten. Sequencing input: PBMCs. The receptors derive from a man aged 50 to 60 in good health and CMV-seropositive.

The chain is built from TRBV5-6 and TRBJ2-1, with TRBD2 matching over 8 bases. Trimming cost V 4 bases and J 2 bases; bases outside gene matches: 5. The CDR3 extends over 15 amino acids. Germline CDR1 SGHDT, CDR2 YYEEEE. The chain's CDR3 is CASSPTSATYNEQFF. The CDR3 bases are TGTGCCAGCAGCCCGACTAGCGCTACCTACAATGAGCAGTTCTTC. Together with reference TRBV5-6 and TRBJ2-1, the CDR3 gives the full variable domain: DAGVTQSPTHLIKTRGQQVTLRCSPKSGHDTVSWYQQALGQGPQFIFQYYEEEERQRGNFPDRFSGHQFPNYSSELNVNALLLGDSALYLCASSPTSATYNEQFFGPGTRLTVL.

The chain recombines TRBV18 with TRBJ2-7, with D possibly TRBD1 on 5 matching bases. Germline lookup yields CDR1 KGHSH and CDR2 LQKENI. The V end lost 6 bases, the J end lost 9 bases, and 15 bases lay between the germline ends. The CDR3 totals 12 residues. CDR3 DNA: TGTGCCAGCTCCCCCGATCAAGGGGCGCAGTACTTC. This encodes CASSPDQGAQYF.

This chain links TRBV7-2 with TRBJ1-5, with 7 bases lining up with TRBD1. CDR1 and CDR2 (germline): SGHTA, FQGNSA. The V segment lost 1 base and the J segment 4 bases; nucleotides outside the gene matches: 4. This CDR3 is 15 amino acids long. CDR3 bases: TGTGCCAGCAGCTTAGGACAGGGAATGAATCAGCCCCAGCATTTT. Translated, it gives CASSLGQGMNQPQHF. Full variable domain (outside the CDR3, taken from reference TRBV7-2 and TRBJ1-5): GAGVSQSPSNKVTEKGKDVELRCDPISGHTALYWYRQSLGQGLEFLIYFQGNSAPDKSGLPSDRFSAERTGGSVSTLTIQRTQQEDSAVYLCASSLGQGMNQPQHFGDGTRLSIL.

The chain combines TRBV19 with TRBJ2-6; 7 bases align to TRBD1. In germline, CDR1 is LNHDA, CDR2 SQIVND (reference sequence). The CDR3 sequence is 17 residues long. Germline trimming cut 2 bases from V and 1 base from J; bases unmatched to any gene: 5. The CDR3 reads CASSIRQGGSGANVLTF. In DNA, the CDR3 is TGTGCCAGTAGTATACGACAGGGTGGTTCTGGGGCCAACGTCCTGACTTTC.

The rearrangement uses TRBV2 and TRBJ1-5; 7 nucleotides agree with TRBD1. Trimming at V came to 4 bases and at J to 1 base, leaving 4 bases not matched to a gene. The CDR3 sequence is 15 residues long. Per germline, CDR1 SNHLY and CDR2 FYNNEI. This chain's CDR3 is CASSVEGASNQPQHF. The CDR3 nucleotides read TGTGCCAGCAGTGTGGAGGGGGCAAGCAATCAGCCCCAGCATTTT.

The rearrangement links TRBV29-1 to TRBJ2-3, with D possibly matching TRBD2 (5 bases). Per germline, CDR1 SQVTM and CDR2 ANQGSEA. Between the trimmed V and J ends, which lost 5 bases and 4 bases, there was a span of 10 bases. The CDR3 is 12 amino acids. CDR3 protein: CSVRGGPDTQYF. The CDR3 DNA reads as TGCAGCGTTCGGGGTGGCCCAGATACGCAGTATTTT.

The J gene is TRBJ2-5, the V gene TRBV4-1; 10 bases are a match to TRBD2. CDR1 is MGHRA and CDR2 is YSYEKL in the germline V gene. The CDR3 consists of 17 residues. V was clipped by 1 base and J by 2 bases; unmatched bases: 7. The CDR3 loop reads CASSQGLTSGTQETQYF. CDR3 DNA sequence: TGCGCCAGCAGCCAAGGGTTAACTAGCGGGACTCAAGAGACCCAGTACTTC.

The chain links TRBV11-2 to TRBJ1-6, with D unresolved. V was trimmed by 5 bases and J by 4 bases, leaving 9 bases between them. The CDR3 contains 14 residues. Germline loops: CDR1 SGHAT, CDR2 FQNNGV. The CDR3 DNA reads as TGTGCCAGCAGCCCCGGACTTTATAATTCACCCCTCCACTTT. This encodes CASSPGLYNSPLHF.

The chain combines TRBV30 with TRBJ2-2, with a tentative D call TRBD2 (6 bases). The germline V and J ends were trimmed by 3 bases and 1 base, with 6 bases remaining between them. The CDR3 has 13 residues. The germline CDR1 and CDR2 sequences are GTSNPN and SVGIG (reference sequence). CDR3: CAWRRGNTGELFF. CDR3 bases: TGTGCCTGGAGGCGGGGGAACACCGGGGAGCTGTTTTTT.